Listed here is a single T cell receptor (beta chain). The source of the sample is a study of T cells in localized non-small cell lung cancer. CDR1 SGHDT and CDR2 YYEEEE come from the germline V gene. V was trimmed by 4 bases and J by 0 bases, leaving 12 bases between them. The CDR3 is 15 residues long. Sequenced by immunoSEQ multiplex PCR; TCRdb stores in-frame clones only, minus some. Found here are approximately 33,000 clones, roughly nine tenths of them singletons; the top ten hold 6.5% to 9%. This clonotype was obtained from a woman aged 35 to 70 with stage I lung adenocarcinoma. The rearrangement links TRBV5-6 to TRBJ2-3; D gene uncertain. Source: peripheral blood, taken before any cancer treatment. CDR3 in DNA: TGTGCCAGCAGCCTCCCCGGACCTAGCACAGATACGCAGTATTTT. Translated, it gives CASSLPGPSTDTQYF.